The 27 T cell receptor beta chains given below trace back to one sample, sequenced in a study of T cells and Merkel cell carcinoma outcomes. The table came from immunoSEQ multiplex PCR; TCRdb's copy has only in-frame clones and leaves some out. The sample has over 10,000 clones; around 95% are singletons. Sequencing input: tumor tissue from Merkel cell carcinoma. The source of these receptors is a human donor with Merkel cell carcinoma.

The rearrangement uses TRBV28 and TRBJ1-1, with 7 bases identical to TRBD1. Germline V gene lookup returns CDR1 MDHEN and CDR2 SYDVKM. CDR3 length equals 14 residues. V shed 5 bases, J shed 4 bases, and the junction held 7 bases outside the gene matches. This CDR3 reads CASSTGAGGTEAFF. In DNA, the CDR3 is TGTGCCAGCAGTACCGGGGCAGGGGGCACTGAAGCTTTCTTT.

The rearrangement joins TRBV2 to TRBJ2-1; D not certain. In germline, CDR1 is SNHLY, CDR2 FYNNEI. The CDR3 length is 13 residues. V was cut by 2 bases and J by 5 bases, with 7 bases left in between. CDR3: CASSEHSNNEQFF. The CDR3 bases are TGTGCCAGCAGTGAACATTCCAACAATGAGCAGTTCTTC.

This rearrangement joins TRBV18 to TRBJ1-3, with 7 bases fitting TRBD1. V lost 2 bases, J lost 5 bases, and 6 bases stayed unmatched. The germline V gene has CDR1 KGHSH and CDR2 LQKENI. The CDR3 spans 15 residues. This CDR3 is CASSPVQQGRNTIYF. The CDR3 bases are TGTGCCAGCTCACCAGTCCAACAGGGGAGAAACACCATATATTTT.

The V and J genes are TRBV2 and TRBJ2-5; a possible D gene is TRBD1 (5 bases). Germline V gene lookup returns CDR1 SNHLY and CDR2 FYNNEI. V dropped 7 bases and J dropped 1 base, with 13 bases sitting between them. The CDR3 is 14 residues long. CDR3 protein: CASTARVLQETQYF. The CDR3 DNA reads TGTGCCAGCACGGCCAGGGTCCTCCAAGAGACCCAGTACTTC.

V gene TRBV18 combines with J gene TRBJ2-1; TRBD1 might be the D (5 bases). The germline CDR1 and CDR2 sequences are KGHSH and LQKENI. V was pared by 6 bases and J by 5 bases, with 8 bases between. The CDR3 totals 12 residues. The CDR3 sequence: CASSQQDNEQFF. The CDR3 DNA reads TGTGCCAGCTCTCAACAGGACAATGAGCAGTTCTTC.

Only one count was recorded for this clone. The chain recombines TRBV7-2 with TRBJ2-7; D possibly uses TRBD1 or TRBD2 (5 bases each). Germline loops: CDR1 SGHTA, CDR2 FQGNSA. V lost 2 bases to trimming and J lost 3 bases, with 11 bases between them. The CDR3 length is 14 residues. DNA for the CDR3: TGTGCCAGCAGCTTAACTGGGGGATTCTACGAGCAGTACTTC. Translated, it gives CASSLTGGFYEQYF. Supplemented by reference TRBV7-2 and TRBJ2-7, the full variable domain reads GAGVSQSPSNKVTEKGKDVELRCDPISGHTALYWYRQSLGQGLEFLIYFQGNSAPDKSGLPSDRFSAERTGGSVSTLTIQRTQQEDSAVYLCASSLTGGFYEQYFGPGTRLTVT.

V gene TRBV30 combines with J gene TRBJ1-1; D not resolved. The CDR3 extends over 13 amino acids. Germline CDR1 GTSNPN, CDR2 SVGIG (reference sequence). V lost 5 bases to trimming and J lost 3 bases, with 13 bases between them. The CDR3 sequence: CAWEDHRDTEAFF. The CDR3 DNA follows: TGTGCCTGGGAAGACCACCGGGACACTGAAGCTTTCTTT.

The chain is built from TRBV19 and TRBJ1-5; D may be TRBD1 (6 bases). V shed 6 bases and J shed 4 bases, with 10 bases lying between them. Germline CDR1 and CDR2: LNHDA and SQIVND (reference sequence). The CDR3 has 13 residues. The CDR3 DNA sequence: TGTGCCAGTAGGGACAGTCAAAATCAGCCCCAGCATTTT. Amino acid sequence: CASRDSQNQPQHF.

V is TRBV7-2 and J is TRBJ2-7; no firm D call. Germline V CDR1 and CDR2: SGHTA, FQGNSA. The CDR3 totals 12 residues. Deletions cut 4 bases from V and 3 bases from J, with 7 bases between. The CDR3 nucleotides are TGTGCCAGCAGCTCCACTTTCTACGAGCAGTACTTC. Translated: CASSSTFYEQYF.

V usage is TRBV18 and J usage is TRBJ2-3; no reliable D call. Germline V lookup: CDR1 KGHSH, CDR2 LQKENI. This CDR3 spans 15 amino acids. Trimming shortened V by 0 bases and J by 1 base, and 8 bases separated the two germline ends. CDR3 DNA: TGTGCCAGCTCACCACCGTTGACCCGCACAGATACGCAGTATTTT. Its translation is CASSPPLTRTDTQYF.

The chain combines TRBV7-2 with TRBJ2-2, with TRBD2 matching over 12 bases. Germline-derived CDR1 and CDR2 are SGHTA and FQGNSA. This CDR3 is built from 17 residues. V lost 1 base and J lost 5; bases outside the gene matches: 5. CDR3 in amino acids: CASSLVGLAGGTGELFF. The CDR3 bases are TGTGCCAGCAGCTTAGTGGGCCTAGCGGGAGGGACCGGGGAGCTGTTTTTT.

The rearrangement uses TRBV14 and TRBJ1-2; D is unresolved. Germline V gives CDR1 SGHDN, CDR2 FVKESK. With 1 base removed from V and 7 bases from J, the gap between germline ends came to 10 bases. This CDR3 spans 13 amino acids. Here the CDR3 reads CASSQVEGAGYTF. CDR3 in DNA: TGTGCCAGCAGCCAAGTAGAGGGAGCTGGCTACACCTTC.

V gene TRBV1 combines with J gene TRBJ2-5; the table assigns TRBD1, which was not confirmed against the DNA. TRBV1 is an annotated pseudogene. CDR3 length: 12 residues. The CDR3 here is CTGRDREETQYF. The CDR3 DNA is TGCACCGGCCGGGACAGAGAAGAGACCCAGTACTTC.

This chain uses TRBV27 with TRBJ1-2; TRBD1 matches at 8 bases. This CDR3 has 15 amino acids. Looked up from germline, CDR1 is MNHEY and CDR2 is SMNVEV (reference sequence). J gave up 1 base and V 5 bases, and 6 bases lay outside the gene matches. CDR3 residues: CASSPGQGFNYGYTF. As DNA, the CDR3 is TGTGCCAGCAGTCCCGGACAGGGATTTAACTATGGCTACACCTTC.

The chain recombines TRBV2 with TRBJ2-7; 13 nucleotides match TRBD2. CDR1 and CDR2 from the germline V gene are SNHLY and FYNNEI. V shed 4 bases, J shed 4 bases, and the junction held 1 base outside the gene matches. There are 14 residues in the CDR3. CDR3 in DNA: TGTGCCAGCAGTGGGACTAGCGGGAGTTACGAGCAGTACTTC. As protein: CASSGTSGSYEQYF.

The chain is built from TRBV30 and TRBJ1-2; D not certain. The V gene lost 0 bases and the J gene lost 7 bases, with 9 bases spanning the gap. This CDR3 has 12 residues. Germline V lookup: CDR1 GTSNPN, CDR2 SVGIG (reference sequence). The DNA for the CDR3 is TGTGCCTGGAGTGTAGGTAGTAGTGGCTACACCTTC. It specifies CAWSVGSSGYTF.

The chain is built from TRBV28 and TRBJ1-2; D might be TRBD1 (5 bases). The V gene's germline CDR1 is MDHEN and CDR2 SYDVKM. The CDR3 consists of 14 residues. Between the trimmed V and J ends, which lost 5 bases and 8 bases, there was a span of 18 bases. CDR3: CASSTPAGIWGYTF. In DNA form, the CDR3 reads TGTGCCAGCAGTACCCCAGCAGGGATCTGGGGCTACACCTTC.

As DNA, the CDR3 is TGTGCCAGCAGCTTATTGGCCTATCCGGATACGCAGTATTTT. It is translated as CASSLLAYPDTQYF. The chain has TRBV7-2 and TRBJ2-3; D call uncertain. The CDR3 contains 14 residues. CDR1 and CDR2 from the germline V gene are SGHTA and FQGNSA. Deletions cut 2 bases from V and 6 bases from J, with 12 bases between. Full variable domain (missing parts from reference TRBV7-2 and TRBJ2-3): GAGVSQSPSNKVTEKGKDVELRCDPISGHTALYWYRQSLGQGLEFLIYFQGNSAPDKSGLPSDRFSAERTGGSVSTLTIQRTQQEDSAVYLCASSLLAYPDTQYFGPGTRLTVL.

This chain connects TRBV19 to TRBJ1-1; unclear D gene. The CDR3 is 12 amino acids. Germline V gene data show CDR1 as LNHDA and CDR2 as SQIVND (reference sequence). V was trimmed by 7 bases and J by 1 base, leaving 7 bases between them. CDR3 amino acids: CASTNRNTEAFF. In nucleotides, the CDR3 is TGTGCCAGTACGAACAGGAACACTGAAGCTTTCTTT.

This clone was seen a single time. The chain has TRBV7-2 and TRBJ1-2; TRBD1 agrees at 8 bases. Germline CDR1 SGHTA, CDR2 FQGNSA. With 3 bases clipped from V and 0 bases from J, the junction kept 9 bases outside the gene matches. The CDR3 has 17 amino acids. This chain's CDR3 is CASSLGDRWLTNYGYTF. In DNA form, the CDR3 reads TGTGCCAGCAGCTTGGGGGACAGGTGGCTTACTAACTATGGCTACACCTTC.

The CDR3 DNA reads TGCGCCAGCAGCCAAAAACTTTCAGGGTACACCGGGGAGCTGTTTTTT. Its translation: CASSQKLSGYTGELFF. This chain uses TRBV4-3 with TRBJ2-2; D might be TRBD1 (5 bases). This CDR3 region has 16 residues. Germline loops: CDR1 LGHNA, CDR2 YSLEER. Trimming removed 2 bases at V and 3 bases at J, with 13 bases between.

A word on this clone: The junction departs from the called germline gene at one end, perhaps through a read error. CDR3 DNA sequence: TGTGCCAGCAGCACAAGCGCAGGGGGGTACGGTGGCTATACCTTC. Protein sequence: CASSTSAGGYGGYTF. The chain links TRBV7-9 to TRBJ1-2; TRBD1 matches at 7 bases. The CDR3 consists of 15 residues. Germline CDR1 and CDR2: SEHNR and FQNEAQ (reference sequence).

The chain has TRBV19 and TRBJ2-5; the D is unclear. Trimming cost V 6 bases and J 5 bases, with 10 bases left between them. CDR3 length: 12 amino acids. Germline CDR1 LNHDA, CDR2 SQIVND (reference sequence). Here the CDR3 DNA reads TGTGCCAGTAGCCTGGAAGGTGAGACCCAGTACTTC. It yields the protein CASSLEGETQYF.

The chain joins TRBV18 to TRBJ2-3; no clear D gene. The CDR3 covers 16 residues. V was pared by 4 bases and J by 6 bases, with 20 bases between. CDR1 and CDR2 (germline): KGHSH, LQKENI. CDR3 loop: CASSLTGPGSSDTQYF. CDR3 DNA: TGTGCCAGCTCACTCACCGGACCAGGATCAAGTGATACGCAGTATTTT.

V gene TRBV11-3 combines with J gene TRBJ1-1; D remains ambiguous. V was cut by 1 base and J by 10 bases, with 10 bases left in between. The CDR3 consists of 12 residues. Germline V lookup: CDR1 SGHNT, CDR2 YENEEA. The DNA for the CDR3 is TGTGCCAGCAGCTTAGTAGTCGGTGGAGCTTTCTTT. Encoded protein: CASSLVVGGAFF.

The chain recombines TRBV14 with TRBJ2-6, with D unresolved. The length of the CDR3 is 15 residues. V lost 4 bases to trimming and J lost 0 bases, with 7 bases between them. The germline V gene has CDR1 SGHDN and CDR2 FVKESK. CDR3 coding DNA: TGTGCCAGCAGCCCCCCACGCTCTGGGGCCAACGTCCTGACTTTC. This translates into CASSPPRSGANVLTF.

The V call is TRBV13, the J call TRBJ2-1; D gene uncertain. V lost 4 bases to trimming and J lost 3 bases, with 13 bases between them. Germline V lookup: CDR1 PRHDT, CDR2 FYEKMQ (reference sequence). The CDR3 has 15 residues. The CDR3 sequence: CASSSSRAVYNEQFF. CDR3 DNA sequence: TGTGCCAGCAGCTCCAGCCGAGCAGTCTACAATGAGCAGTTCTTC.